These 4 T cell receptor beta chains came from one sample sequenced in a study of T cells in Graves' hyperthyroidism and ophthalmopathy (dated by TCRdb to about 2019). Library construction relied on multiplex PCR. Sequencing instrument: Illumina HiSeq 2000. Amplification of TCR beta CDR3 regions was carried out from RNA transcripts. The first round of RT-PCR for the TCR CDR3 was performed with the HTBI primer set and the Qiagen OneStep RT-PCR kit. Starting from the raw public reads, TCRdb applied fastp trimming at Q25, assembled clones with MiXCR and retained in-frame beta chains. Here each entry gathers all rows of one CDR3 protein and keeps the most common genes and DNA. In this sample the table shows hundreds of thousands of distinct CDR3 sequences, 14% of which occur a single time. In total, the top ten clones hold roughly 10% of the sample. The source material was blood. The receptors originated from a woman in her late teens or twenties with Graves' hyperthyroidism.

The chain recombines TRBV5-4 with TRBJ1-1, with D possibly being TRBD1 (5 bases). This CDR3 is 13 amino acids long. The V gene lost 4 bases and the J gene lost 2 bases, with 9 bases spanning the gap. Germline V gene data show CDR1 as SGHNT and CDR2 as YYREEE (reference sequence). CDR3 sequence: CASSGALNTEAFF. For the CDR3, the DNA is TGTGCCAGCAGCGGGGCCCTTAACACTGAAGCTTTCTTT.

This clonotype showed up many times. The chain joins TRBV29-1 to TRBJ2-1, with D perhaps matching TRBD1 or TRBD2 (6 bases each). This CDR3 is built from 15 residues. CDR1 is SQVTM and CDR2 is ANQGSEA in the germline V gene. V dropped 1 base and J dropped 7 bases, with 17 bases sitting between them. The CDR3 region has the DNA TGCAGCGTTGAAGTTGCGGGACAAGGATCGAATGAGCAGTTCTTC. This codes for CSVEVAGQGSNEQFF.

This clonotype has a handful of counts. CDR3 coding DNA: TGCAGTGCTGCGAGCCGGGTGGATACGCAGTATTTT. As protein: CSAASRVDTQYF. The gene calls are TRBV20-1 and TRBJ2-3, with D unclear. Trimming removed 5 bases from V and 6 bases from J, with 12 bases in between. The CDR3 spans 12 residues. CDR1 is DFQATT, CDR2 SNEGSKA, per germline (reference sequence).

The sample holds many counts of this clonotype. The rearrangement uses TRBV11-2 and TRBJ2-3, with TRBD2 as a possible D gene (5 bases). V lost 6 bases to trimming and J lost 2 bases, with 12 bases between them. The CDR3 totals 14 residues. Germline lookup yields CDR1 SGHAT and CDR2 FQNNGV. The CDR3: CASSKRRTTDTQYF. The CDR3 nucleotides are TGTGCCAGCAGTAAGCGGAGGACCACAGATACGCAGTATTTT.